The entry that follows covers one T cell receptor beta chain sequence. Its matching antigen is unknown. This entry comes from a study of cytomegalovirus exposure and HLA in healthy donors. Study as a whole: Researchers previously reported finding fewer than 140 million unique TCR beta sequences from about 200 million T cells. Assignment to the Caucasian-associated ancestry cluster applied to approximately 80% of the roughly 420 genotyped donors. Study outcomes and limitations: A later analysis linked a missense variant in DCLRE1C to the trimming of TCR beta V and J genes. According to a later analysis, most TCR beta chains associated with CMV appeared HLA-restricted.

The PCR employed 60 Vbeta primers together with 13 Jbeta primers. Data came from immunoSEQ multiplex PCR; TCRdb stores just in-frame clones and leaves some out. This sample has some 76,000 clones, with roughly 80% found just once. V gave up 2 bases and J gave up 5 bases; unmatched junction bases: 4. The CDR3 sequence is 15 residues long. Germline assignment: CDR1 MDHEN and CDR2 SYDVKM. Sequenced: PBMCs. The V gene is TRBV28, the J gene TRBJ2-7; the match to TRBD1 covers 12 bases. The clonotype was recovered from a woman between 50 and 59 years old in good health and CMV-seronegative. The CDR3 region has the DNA TGTGCCAGCAGTTTACCGGGACAGGGGGCCCACGAGCAGTACTTC. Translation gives CASSLPGQGAHEQYF. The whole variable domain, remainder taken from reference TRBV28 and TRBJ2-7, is DVKVTQSSRYLVKRTGEKVFLECVQDMDHENMFWYRQDPGLGLRLIYFSYDVKMKEKGDIPEGYSVSREKKERFSLILESASTNQTSMYLCASSLPGQGAHEQYFGPGTRLTVT.